A selection of T cell receptor beta chains follows, all from one sample in a study of T cell responses to AZD1222 COVID-19 vaccine. Only in-frame clones appear in the TCRdb table, and some are missing; sequencing was by immunoSEQ multiplex PCR. The sample yields around 160,000 clones, 90% to 95% seen once. Sequencing used peripheral blood, obtained on day 0 of AZD1222 vaccination. These receptors were obtained from an adult in good health. Each CDR3 is given with its conserved first and last residue. The order of the fields is CDR3 DNA, CDR3 protein, V gene, clone size, J gene, D gene. A D gene is named only where the DNA matches it firmly. The size field is filled for only some rows; it gives once, few, many or a size class.

TGTGCCACCTCGAGGGCGGGGGGGCATACAGATACGCAGTATTTT CATSRAGGHTDTQYF TRBV9 - TRBJ2-3 TRBD2
TGTGCCAGTAACGACAGGGGGCGCAACTATGGCTACACCTTC CASNDRGRNYGYTF TRBV19 - TRBJ1-2 TRBD1
TGTGCCAGCAGCCCTCCCTGGGTCAATGAGCAGTTCTTC CASSPPWVNEQFF TRBV5-5 - TRBJ2-1 -
TGTGCCAGCAGCCCGAGCGGGAGACCTAGCACAGATACGCAGTATTTT CASSPSGRPSTDTQYF TRBV5-6 - TRBJ2-3 TRBD2
TGTGCCAGCAGCGTCGAGGGCAAGGGGGCAGATACGCAGTATTTT CASSVEGKGADTQYF TRBV9 - TRBJ2-3 -
TGCGCCAGCAGCTTGGGACTAGCGGGAGGCCGGGTAAATGAGCAGTTCTTC CASSLGLAGGRVNEQFF TRBV5-1 - TRBJ2-1 TRBD2
TGTGCCAGCAGCTTGAGGGGCGATAATTCACCCCTCCACTTT CASSLRGDNSPLHF TRBV7-9 - TRBJ1-6 -
TGTGCCAGCAGCTTGGTAGGGTTGGGGGATTCACCCCTCCACTTT CASSLVGLGDSPLHF TRBV5-6 - TRBJ1-6 -
TGTGCCAGCAGTGAATGGACAGATGAAAAACTGTTTTTT CASSEWTDEKLFF TRBV25-1 - TRBJ1-4 -
TGTGCCAGCAGTTTCTACAGCCCCTTAGAATACGAGCAGTACTTC CASSFYSPLEYEQYF TRBV27 - TRBJ2-7 -
TGTGCCAGCAAACCCGGTGGGGGGAGGTCGAACTATGGCTACACCTTC CASKPGGGRSNYGYTF TRBV25-1 - TRBJ1-2 -
TGTGCCAGCAGCTTAGGGGTGGGGCCAACTCGGGCCGGGGAGCTGTTTTTT CASSLGVGPTRAGELFF TRBV11-2 - TRBJ2-2 -
TGTGCCAGCAGCCTGAAGGGGGTTGAGGGCTACGAGCAGTACTTC CASSLKGVEGYEQYF TRBV7-2 few TRBJ2-7 -
TGTGCCAGCAGCGTAGATCCAGCGAGCTCCTATAATTCACCCCTCCACTTT CASSVDPASSYNSPLHF TRBV9 - TRBJ1-6 -